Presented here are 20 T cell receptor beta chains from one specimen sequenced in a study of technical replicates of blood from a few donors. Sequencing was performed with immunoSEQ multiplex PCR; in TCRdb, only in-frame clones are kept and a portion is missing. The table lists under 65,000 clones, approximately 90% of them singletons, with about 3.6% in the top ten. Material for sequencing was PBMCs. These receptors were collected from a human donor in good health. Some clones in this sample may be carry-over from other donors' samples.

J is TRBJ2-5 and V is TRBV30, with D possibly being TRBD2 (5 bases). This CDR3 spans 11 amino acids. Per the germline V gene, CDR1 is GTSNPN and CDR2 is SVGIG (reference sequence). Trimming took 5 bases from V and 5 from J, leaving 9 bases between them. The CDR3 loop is CAWGSGETQYF. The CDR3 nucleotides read TGTGCCTGGGGGAGTGGGGAGACCCAGTACTTC.

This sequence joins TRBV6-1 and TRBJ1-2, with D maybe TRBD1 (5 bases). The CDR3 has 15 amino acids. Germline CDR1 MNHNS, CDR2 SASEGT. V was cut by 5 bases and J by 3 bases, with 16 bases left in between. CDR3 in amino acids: CASSFDRLSDYGYTF. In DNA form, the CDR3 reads TGTGCCAGCAGTTTCGACAGACTTTCTGACTATGGCTACACCTTC.

CDR3 in DNA: TGTGCCTGGACCTCCGGACAGTCGTACGAGCAGTACTTC. The encoded protein is CAWTSGQSYEQYF. This chain connects TRBV30 to TRBJ2-7, with D perhaps matching TRBD1 (6 bases). The CDR3 is 13 amino acids. The ends were cut back, 4 bases at V and 4 bases at J, with 14 bases in the middle. The germline gives CDR1 GTSNPN, CDR2 SVGIG (reference sequence).

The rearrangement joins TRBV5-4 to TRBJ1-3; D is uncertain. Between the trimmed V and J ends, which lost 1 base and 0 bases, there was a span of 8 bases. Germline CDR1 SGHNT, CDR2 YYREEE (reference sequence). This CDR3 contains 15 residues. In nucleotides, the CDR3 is TGTGCCAGCAGCTTGTCTACTTCCTCTGGAAACACCATATATTTT. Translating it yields CASSLSTSSGNTIYF.

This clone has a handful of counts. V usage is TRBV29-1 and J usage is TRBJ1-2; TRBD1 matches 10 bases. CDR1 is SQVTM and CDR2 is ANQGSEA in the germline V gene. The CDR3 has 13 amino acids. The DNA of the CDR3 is TGCAGAGCCCCGGGACAGGGGAACTATGGCTACACCTTC. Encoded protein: CRAPGQGNYGYTF.

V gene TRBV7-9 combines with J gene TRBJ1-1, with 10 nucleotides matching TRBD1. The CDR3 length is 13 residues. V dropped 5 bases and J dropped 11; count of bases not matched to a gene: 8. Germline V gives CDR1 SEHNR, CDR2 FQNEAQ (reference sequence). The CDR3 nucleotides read TGTGCCAGCAGCCCGGGACAGGGGCAGGGGGCTTTCTTT. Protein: CASSPGQGQGAFF. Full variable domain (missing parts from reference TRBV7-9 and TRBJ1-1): DTGVSQNPRHKITKRGQNVTFRCDPISEHNRLYWYRQTLGQGPEFLTYFQNEAQLEKSRLLSDRFSAERPKGSFSTLEIQRTEQGDSAMYLCASSPGQGQGAFFGQGTRLTVV.

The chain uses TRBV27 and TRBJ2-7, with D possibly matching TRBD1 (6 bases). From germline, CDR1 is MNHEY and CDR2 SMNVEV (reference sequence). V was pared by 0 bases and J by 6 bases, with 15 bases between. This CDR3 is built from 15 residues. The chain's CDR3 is CASSLSIQGRSEQYF. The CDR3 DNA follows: TGTGCCAGCAGTTTATCGATACAGGGTCGGAGCGAGCAGTACTTC.

The CDR3 reads CASSPTSGAWYEQFF. The CDR3 bases are TGTGCCAGCAGCCCGACTAGCGGGGCTTGGTATGAGCAGTTCTTC. V and J are TRBV11-1 and TRBJ2-1, with TRBD2 identical over 11 bases. The V and J ends lost 5 bases and 8 bases, in that order; junction bases with no gene match: 8. This CDR3 contains 15 residues. CDR1 and CDR2 (germline): SGHAT, FQDESV (reference sequence).

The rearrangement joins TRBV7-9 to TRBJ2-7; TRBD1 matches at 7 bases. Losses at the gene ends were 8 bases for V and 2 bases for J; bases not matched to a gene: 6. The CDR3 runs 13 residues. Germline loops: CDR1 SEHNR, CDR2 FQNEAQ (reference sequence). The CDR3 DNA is TGTGCCAGCTCCGGGACAGCAACCTACGAGCAGTACTTC. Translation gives CASSGTATYEQYF.

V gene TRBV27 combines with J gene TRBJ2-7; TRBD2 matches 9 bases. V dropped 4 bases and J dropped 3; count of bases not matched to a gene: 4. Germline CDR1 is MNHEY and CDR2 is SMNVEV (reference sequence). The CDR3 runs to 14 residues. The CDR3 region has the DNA TGTGCCAGCAGTTCGGTTAGCGGGGGCTACGAGCAGTACTTC. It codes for CASSSVSGGYEQYF.

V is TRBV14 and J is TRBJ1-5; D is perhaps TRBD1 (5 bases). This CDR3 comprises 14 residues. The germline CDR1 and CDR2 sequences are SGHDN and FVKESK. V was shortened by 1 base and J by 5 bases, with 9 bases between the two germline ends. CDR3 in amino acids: CASSQGGNHQPQHF. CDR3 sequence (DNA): TGTGCCAGCAGCCAAGGGGGCAACCATCAGCCCCAGCATTTT.

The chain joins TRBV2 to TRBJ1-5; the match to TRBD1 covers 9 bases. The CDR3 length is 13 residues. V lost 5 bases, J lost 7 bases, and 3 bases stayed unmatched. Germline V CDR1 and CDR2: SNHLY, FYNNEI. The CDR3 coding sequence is TGTGCCAGCAGTTGGACAGGGGTGCAGCCCCAGCATTTT. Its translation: CASSWTGVQPQHF.

CDR3 residues: CASSFKGLAGLSSYNEQFF. The CDR3 DNA sequence: TGTGCCAGCAGCTTCAAGGGACTAGCGGGATTGTCCTCCTACAATGAGCAGTTCTTC. The chain combines TRBV11-2 with TRBJ2-1, with 13 bases matching TRBD2. With V trimmed by 3 bases and J by 0 bases, 8 bases remained unmatched. Germline-derived CDR1 and CDR2 are SGHAT and FQNNGV. This CDR3 is built from 19 residues.

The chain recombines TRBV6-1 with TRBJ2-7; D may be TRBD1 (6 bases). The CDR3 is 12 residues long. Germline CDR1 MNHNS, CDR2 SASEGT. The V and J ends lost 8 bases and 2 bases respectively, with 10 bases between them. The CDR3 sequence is CASGGHAYEQYF. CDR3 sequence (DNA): TGTGCCAGCGGGGGACACGCCTACGAGCAGTACTTC.

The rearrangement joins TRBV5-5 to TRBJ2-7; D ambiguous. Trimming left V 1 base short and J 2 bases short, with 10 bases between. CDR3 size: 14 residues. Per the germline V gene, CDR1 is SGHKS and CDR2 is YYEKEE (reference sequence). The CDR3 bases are TGTGCCAGCAGCTTGCTAGTCAGCACCTACGAGCAGTACTTC. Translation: CASSLLVSTYEQYF.

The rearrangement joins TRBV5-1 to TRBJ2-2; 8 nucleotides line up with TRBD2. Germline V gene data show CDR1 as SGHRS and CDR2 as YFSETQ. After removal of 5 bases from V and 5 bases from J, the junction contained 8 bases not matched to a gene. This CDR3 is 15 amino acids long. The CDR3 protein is CASRHRAGETGELFF. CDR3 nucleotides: TGCGCCAGCAGGCATAGAGCGGGGGAGACCGGGGAGCTGTTTTTT.

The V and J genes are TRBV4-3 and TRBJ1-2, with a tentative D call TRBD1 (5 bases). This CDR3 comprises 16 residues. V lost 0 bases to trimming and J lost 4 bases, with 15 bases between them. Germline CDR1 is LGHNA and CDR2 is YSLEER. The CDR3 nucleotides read TGCGCCAGCAGCCAAGATACGGGGGGTCCCAGCTATGGCTACACCTTC. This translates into CASSQDTGGPSYGYTF.

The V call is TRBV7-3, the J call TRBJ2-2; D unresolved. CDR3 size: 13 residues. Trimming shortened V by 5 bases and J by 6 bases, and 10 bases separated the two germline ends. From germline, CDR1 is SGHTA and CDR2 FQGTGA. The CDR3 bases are TGTGCCAGCAGCCCTGCCGGTTCCGGGGAGCTGTTTTTT. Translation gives CASSPAGSGELFF.

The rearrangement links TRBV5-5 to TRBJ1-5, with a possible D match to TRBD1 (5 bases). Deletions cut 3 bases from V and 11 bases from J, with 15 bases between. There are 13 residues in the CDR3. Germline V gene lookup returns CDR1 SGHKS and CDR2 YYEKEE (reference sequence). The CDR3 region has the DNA TGTGCCAGCAGCTCGGGGGGGGAGACAGCCCAGCATTTT. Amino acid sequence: CASSSGGETAQHF.

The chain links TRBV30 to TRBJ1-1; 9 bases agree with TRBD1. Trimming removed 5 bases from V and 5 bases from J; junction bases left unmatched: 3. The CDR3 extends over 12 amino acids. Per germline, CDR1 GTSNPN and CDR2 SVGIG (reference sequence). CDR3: CAWDRGGTEAFF. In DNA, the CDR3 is TGTGCCTGGGACAGGGGGGGGACTGAAGCTTTCTTT.